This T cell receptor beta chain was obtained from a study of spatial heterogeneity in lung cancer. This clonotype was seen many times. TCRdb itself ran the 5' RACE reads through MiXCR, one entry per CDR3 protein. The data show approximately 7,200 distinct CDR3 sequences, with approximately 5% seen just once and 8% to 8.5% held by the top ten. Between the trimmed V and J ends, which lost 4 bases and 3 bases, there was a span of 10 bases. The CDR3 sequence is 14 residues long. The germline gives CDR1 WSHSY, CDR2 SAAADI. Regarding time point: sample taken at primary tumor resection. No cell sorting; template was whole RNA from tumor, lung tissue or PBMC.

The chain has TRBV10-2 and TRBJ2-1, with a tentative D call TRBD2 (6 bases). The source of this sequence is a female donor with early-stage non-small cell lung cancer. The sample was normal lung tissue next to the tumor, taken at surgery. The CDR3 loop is CASSGLADYNEQFF. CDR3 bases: TGCGCCAGCAGTGGATTAGCGGACTACAATGAGCAGTTCTTC.